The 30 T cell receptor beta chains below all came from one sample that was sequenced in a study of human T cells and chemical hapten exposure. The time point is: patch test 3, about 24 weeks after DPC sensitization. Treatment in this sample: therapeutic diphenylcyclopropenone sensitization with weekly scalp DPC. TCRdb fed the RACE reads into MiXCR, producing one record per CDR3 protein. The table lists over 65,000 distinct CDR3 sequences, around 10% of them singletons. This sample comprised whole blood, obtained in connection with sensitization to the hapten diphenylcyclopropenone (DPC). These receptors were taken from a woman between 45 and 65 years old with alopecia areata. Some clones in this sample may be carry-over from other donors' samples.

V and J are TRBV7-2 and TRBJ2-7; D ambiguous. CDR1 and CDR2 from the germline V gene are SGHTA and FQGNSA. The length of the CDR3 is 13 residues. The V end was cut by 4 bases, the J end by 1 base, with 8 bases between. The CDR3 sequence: CASSSMRSYEQYF. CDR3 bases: TGTGCCAGCAGCTCTATGAGATCCTACGAGCAGTACTTC. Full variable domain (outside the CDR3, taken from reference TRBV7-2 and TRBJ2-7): GAGVSQSPSNKVTEKGKDVELRCDPISGHTALYWYRQSLGQGLEFLIYFQGNSAPDKSGLPSDRFSAERTGGSVSTLTIQRTQQEDSAVYLCASSSMRSYEQYFGPGTRLTVT.

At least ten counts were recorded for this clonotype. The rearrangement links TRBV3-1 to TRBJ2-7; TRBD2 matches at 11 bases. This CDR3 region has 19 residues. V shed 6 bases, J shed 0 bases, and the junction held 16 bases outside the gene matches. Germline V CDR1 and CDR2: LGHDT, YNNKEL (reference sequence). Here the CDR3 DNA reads TGTGCCAGCAGTCGTACACCTCCGGGACTAGCGGATTACTCCTACGAGCAGTACTTC. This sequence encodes CASSRTPPGLADYSYEQYF.

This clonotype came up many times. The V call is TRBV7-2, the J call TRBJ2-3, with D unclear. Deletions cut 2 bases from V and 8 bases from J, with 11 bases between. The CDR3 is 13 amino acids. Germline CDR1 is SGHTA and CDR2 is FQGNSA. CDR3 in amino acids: CASSLLQFPTQYF. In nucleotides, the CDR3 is TGTGCCAGCAGCTTATTACAGTTCCCTACGCAGTATTTT.

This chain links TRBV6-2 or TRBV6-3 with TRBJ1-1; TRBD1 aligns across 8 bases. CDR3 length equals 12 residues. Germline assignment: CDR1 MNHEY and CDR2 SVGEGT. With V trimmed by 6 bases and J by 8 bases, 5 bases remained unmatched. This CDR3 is CASSRNRGEAFF. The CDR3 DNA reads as TGTGCCAGCAGCCGAAACAGGGGGGAAGCTTTCTTT.

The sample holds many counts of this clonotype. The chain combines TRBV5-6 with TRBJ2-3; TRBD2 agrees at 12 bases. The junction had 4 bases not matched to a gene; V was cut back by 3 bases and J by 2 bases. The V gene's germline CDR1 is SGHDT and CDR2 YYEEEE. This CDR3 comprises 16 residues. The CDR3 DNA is TGTGCCAGCAGCTCCCGGACTAGCGGGATCACAGATACGCAGTATTTT. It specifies CASSSRTSGITDTQYF.

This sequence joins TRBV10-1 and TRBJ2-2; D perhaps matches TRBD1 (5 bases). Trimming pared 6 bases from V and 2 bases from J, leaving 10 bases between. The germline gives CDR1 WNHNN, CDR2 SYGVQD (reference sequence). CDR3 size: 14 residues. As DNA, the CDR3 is TGCGCCAGCAGACCCGACAGAAACACCGGGGAGCTGTTTTTT. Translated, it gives CASRPDRNTGELFF.

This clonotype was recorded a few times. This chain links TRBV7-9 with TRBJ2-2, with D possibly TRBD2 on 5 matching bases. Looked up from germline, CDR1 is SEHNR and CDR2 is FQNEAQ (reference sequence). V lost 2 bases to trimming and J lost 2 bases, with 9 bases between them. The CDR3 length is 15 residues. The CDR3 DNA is TGTGCCAGCAGCTTATTCGGACTTAACACCGGGGAGCTGTTTTTT. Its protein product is CASSLFGLNTGELFF.

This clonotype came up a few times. The CDR3 protein is CASSPNRGGDQPQHF. CDR3 DNA: TGTGCCAGCAGTCCCAACCGAGGGGGCGATCAGCCCCAGCATTTT. The chain is built from TRBV6-1 and TRBJ1-5, with 7 bases fitting TRBD1. The CDR3 spans 15 residues. Losses at the gene ends were 5 bases for V and 5 bases for J; bases not matched to a gene: 9. Germline CDR1 reads MNHNS; CDR2 reads SASEGT.

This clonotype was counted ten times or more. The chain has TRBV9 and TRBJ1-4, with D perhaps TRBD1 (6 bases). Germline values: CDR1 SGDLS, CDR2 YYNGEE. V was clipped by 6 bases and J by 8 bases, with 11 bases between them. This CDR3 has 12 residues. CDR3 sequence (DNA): TGTGCCAGCACCCGCGACAGGGAAAAACTGTTTTTT. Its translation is CASTRDREKLFF.

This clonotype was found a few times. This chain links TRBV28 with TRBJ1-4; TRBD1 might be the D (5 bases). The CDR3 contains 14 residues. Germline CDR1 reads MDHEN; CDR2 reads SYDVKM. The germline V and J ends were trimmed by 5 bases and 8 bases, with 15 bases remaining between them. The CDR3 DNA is TGTGCCAGCAGTCTATCCCCCAGGGAAGAAAAACTGTTTTTT. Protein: CASSLSPREEKLFF.

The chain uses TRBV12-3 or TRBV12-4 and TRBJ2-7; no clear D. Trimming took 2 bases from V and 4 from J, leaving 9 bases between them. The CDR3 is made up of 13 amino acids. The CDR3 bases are TGTGCCAGCAGTTTAAACGAAGGATACGAGCAGTACTTC. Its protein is CASSLNEGYEQYF.

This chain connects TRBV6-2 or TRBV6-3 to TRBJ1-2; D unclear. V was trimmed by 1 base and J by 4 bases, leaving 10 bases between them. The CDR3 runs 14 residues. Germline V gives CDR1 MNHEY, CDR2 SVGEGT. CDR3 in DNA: TGTGCCAGCAGTTACTGGGAAACCTTCTATGGCTACACCTTC. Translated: CASSYWETFYGYTF.

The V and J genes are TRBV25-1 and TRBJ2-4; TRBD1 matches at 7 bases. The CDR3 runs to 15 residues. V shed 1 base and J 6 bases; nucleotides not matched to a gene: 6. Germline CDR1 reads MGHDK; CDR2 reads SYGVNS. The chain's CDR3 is CASSESTGDRNIQYF. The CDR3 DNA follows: TGTGCCAGCAGTGAATCTACAGGGGATCGAAACATTCAGTACTTC. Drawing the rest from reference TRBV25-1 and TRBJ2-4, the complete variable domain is EADIYQTPRYLVIGTGKKITLECSQTMGHDKMYWYQQDPGMELHLIHYSYGVNSTEKGDLSSESTVSRIRTEHFPLTLESARPSHTSQYLCASSESTGDRNIQYFGAGTRLSVL.

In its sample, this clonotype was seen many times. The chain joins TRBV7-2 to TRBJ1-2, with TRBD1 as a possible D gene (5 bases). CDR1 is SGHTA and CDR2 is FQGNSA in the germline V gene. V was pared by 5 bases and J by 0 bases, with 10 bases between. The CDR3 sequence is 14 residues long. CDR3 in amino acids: CASSQTGANYGYTF. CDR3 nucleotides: TGTGCCAGCAGCCAAACGGGGGCTAACTATGGCTACACCTTC.

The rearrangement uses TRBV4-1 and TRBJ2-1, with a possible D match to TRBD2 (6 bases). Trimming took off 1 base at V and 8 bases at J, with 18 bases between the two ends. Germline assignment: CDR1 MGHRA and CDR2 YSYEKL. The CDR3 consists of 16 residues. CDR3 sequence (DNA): TGCGCCAGCAGCCAAGTTGGTCGAGGGCCGGGGGATGAGCAGTTCTTC. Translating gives CASSQVGRGPGDEQFF.

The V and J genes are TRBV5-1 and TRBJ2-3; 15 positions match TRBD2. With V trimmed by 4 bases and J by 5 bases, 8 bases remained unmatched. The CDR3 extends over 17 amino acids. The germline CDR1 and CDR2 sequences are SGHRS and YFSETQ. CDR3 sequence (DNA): TGCGCCAGCAGCGCCGGACTAGCGGGGGGGCGAGTAGATACGCAGTATTTT. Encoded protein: CASSAGLAGGRVDTQYF.

The CDR3 region has the DNA TGTGCCAGTAGTATAGATCGAGGGGATACGCAGTATTTT. This sequence encodes CASSIDRGDTQYF. J is TRBJ2-3 and V is TRBV19; tentatively, D is TRBD2 (5 bases). V was trimmed by 0 bases and J by 6 bases, leaving 7 bases between them. The CDR3 has 13 amino acids. Germline CDR1 reads LNHDA; CDR2 reads SQIVND (reference sequence).

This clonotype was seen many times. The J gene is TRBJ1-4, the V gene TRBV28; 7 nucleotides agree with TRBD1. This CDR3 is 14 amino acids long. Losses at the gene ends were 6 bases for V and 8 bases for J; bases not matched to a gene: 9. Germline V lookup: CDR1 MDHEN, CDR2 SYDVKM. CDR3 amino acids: CASSLGQTVEKLFF. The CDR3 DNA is TGTGCCAGCAGCCTGGGACAGACGGTAGAAAAACTGTTTTTT.

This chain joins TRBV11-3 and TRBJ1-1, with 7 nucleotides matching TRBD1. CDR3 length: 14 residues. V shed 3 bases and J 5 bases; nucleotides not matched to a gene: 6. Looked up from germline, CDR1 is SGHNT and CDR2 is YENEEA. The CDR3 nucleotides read TGTGCCAGCAGCTTGACAGGGTCGAAGACTGAAGCTTTCTTT. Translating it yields CASSLTGSKTEAFF.

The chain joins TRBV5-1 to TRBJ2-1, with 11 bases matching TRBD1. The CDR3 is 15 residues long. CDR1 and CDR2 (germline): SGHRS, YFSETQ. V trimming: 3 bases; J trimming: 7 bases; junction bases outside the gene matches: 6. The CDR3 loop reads CASSSGTGGRNEQFF. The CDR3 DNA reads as TGCGCCAGCAGCTCAGGGACAGGGGGTAGGAATGAGCAGTTCTTC. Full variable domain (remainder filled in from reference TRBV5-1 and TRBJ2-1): KAGVTQTPRYLIKTRGQQVTLSCSPISGHRSVSWYQQTPGQGLQFLFEYFSETQRNKGNFPGRFSGRQFSNSRSEMNVSTLELGDSALYLCASSSGTGGRNEQFFGPGTRLTVL.

For the CDR3, the DNA is TGTGCCAGCAGCACCCGGGACGGCGATAGGACTACTGAAGCTTTCTTT. Amino acids: CASSTRDGDRTTEAFF. The chain is built from TRBV7-8 and TRBJ1-1, with D tentatively TRBD1 (5 bases). Between the trimmed V and J ends, which lost 5 bases and 5 bases, there was a span of 21 bases. Germline CDR1 is SGHVS and CDR2 is FQNEAQ. The CDR3 length is 16 residues.

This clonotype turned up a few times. The CDR3 here is CASRTQGADTQYF. DNA of the CDR3: TGTGCCAGCAGGACGCAGGGGGCAGATACGCAGTATTTT. The chain is built from TRBV3-1 and TRBJ2-3; TRBD1 matches at 7 bases. The J segment lost 4 bases and the V segment lost 6 bases, leaving 4 bases of the junction unmatched. This CDR3 spans 13 amino acids. Germline CDR1 is LGHDT and CDR2 is YNNKEL (reference sequence).

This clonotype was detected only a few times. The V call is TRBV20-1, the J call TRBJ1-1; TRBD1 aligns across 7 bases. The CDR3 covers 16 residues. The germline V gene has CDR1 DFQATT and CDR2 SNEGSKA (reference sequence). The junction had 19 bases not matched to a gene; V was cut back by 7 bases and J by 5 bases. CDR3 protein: CSVKPETGLAETEAFF. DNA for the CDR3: TGCAGTGTAAAACCGGAGACAGGGTTAGCCGAAACTGAAGCTTTCTTT.

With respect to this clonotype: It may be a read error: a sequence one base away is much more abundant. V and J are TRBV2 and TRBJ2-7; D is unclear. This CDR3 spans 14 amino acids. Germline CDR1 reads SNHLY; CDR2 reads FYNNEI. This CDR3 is CASGRPRMAYKQYF. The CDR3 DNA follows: TGTGCCAGCGGGCGGCCCCGAATGGCCTACAAGCAGTACTTC.

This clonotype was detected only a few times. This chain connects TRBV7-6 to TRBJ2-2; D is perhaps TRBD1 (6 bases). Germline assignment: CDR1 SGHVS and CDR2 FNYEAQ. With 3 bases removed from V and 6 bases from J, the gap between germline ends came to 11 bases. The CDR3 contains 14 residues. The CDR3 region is CASSFTGMPGELFF. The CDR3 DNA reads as TGTGCCAGCAGCTTTACAGGGATGCCCGGGGAGCTGTTTTTT.

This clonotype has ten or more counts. CDR3: CASSPGPSQETQYF. The DNA for the CDR3 is TGTGCCAGCAGCCCTGGACCGTCCCAAGAGACCCAGTACTTC. V is TRBV11-3 and J is TRBJ2-5, with no clear D. The CDR3 spans 14 residues. V was trimmed by 5 bases and J by 1 base, leaving 11 bases between them. Germline CDR1 reads SGHNT; CDR2 reads YENEEA. The full variable domain, in which reference TRBV11-3 and TRBJ2-5 provide the parts outside the CDR3, is EAGVVQSPRYKIIEKKQPVAFWCNPISGHNTLYWYLQNLGQGPELLIRYENEEAVDDSQLPKDRFSAERLKGVDSTLKIQPAELGDSAVYLCASSPGPSQETQYFGPGTRLLVL.

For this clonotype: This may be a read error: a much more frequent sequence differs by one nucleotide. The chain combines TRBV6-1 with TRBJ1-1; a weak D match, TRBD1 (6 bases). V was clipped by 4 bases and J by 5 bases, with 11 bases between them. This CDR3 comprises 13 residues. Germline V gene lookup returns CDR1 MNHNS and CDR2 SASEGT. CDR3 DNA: TGTGCCAGCAGTGTTGGGGGCTTTACTGAAGCTTTCTTT. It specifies CASSVGGFTEAFF.

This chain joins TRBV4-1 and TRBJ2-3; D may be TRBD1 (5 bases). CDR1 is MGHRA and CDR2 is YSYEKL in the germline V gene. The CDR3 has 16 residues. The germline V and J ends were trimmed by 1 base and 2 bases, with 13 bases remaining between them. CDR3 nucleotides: TGCGCCAGCAGCCAAGTTGAGCAGGGTATCACAGATACGCAGTATTTT. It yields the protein CASSQVEQGITDTQYF.

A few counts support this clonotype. The CDR3 DNA reads as TGTGCCAGCAGTCGTGGACAGGGGGTTTTGAACACTGAAGCTTTCTTT. Protein sequence: CASSRGQGVLNTEAFF. The rearrangement uses TRBV6-5 and TRBJ1-1; 10 bases are a match to TRBD1. This CDR3 comprises 16 residues. V lost 5 bases to trimming and J lost 0 bases; unmatched junction nucleotides: 6. Germline values: CDR1 MNHEY, CDR2 SVGAGI.

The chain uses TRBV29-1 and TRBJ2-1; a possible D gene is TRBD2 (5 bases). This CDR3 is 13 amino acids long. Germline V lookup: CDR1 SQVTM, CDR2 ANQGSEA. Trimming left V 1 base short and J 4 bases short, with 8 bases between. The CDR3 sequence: CSVEGTGYNEQFF. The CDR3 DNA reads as TGCAGCGTTGAAGGGACGGGGTACAATGAGCAGTTCTTC.